This TCR beta chain was retrieved from a study of T-cell reconstitution after alpha-beta-depleted transplantation in children. This clonotype was seen more than once but under ten times. Its antigen remains unknown. The study's findings and limits: Alpha-beta T cells about two months after transplant reportedly derived from several hundred expanded graft clones. One year post-transplant, T-cell counts and diversity were largely derived from T cells produced anew.

Preparation of the TCRbeta library was carried out with unique molecular identifiers. TCRdb reanalysed the PCR reads using MiXCR and keeps one entry per CDR3 protein. The sample records approximately 500,000 distinct CDR3 sequences, 27% being singletons. The sequence was collected from a boy under two years old with Wiskott-Aldrich syndrome, due to receive a stem cell transplant. The material was PBMCs, obtained before TCRalphabeta/CD19-depleted stem cell transplant.

Written as DNA, the CDR3 is TGTGCCACCAGTGATTTCCTTGGAGATGAGCAGTTCTTC. This sequence encodes CATSDFLGDEQFF. The chain couples TRBV24-1 to TRBJ2-1; D gene uncertain. There are 13 residues in the CDR3. Germline CDR1 reads KGHDR; CDR2 reads SFDVKD. Trimming removed 1 base from V and 8 bases from J, with 8 bases in between.